Listed here is a single TCR beta chain. The entry originates in a study of blood T cell repertoires in COVID-19. The authors' processing: Nucleated cell number was recorded as an estimate derived from reference gene primer amplification. Only in-frame clones appear in the TCRdb table, and some are missing; sequencing was by immunoSEQ multiplex PCR. V, J and clone size are those of that table, while D and trimming were read from the DNA. The data hold 70,000 to 95,000 clones, with 84% observed a single time. V dropped 4 bases and J dropped 0 bases, with 16 bases sitting between them. The CDR3 is 16 amino acids. The germline V gene has CDR1 MNHEY and CDR2 SMNVEV (reference sequence).

This sequence was found in a woman aged 45-60 years with acute or convalescent COVID-19. Sequenced input: peripheral blood. The J gene is TRBJ2-7, the V gene TRBV27; no clear D gene. CDR3 region: CASSSPRLRSSYEQYF. The CDR3, as DNA: TGTGCCAGCAGTTCTCCTAGGCTAAGGAGCTCCTACGAGCAGTACTTC.